This TCR beta chain emerged from a study of T cells in Graves' hyperthyroidism and ophthalmopathy. What was amplified from RNA transcripts were TCR beta CDR3 regions. HTBI primers were used for first-round RT-PCR of the TCR CDR3. One entry per CDR3 protein, called by TCRdb with MiXCR from the multiplex PCR reads. There are about 180,000 distinct CDR3 sequences in the sample; about a sixth occur only once, and about 29% lies in the top ten. Findings and caveats of the study: In simple terms, a model built on 13 V-J features told ophthalmopathy apart from stable hyperthyroidism.

Germline V lookup: CDR1 SEHNR, CDR2 FQNEAQ (reference sequence). This CDR3 contains 14 residues. Losses at the gene ends were 8 bases for V and 2 bases for J; bases not matched to a gene: 9. This clonotype was seen ten or more times. No antigen is known for it. The study defined stable Graves' hyperthyroidism as no ophthalmopathy progression within 18 months. Diagnoses were made from clinical symptoms, serum measures (thyroxine and TRAb), thyroid ultrasound and orbital computed tomography. The receptor was isolated from a woman in her 50s with Graves' hyperthyroidism. The V gene is TRBV7-9, the J gene TRBJ2-7; 7 bases are a match to TRBD2. Sequenced material: blood. The CDR3 sequence: CASSYAGTTYEQYF. Written as DNA, the CDR3 is TGTGCCAGCTCATACGCGGGGACTACCTACGAGCAGTACTTC.